The 30 T cell receptor beta chains listed next were all sequenced from one sample in a study of blood T cell repertoires in COVID-19 (TCRdb year 2020). Library creation used the immunoSEQ multiplex PCR assay. TCRdb provides this immuneACCESS table in a form limited to in-frame rearrangements. Some clones are lacking; in checked studies, under half of them reflect an unresolved V gene, and why the rest are absent is not known. The sample records about 380,000 clones, 70% to 85% of which are singletons. Of the sample, more than 0.95% falls within the top ten clones. The sample taken for sequencing was peripheral blood. The receptors were gathered from a human donor with acute or convalescent COVID-19. The donor label of this sample is uncertain.

The chain couples TRBV6-6 to TRBJ1-1; D possibly corresponds to TRBD1 (6 bases). The CDR3 is 17 residues long. V was cut by 5 bases and J by 0 bases, with 19 bases left in between. Germline lookup yields CDR1 MNHNY and CDR2 SVGAGI (reference sequence). This chain's CDR3 is CASSLTIPGHMNTEAFF. CDR3 bases: TGTGCCAGCAGTCTAACTATTCCGGGACACATGAACACTGAAGCTTTCTTT.

This clone has more than one count but fewer than ten. This chain joins TRBV6-1 and TRBJ1-6; 9 bases fit TRBD1. From germline, CDR1 is MNHNS and CDR2 SASEGT. The CDR3 runs 17 residues. J gave up 7 bases and V 4 bases, and 11 bases lay outside the gene matches. CDR3 region: CASSGRPPGQGNSPLHF. In nucleotides, the CDR3 is TGTGCCAGCAGTGGACGACCACCGGGACAGGGAAATTCACCCCTCCACTTT.

The count of this clone is one. V usage is TRBV29-1 and J usage is TRBJ1-1; D remains ambiguous. The CDR3 contains 12 residues. CDR1 and CDR2 (germline): SQVTM, ANQGSEA. The V end lost 4 bases, the J end lost 2 bases, and 8 bases lay between the germline ends. The chain's CDR3 is CSVGDRNTEAFF. The CDR3 DNA reads TGCAGCGTTGGCGATCGAAACACTGAAGCTTTCTTT.

The V gene is TRBV29-1, the J gene TRBJ2-2; D gene ambiguous. This CDR3 contains 10 residues. Deletions cut 6 bases from V and 3 bases from J, with 2 bases between. CDR1 is SQVTM, CDR2 ANQGSEA, per germline. The CDR3 DNA follows: TGCAGCGTCTACACCGGGGAGCTGTTTTTT. As protein: CSVYTGELFF.

The rearrangement uses TRBV11-2 and TRBJ2-5; 7 bases fit TRBD1. The germline V gene has CDR1 SGHAT and CDR2 FQNNGV. Trimming cost V 5 bases and J 5 bases; bases outside gene matches: 11. The CDR3 is 15 amino acids. The CDR3 sequence is CASSRKPGQPETQYF. The CDR3, as DNA: TGTGCCAGCAGCCGTAAACCGGGACAGCCGGAGACCCAGTACTTC.

This clone turned up a few times. The chain is built from TRBV28 and TRBJ1-1, with 9 bases aligning to TRBD1. Germline V gene data show CDR1 as MDHEN and CDR2 as SYDVKM. The CDR3 sequence is 13 residues long. V was pared by 7 bases and J by 4 bases, with 4 bases of the junction left unmatched. This CDR3 is CASTGTGTTEAFF. The CDR3 DNA reads as TGTGCCAGCACCGGGACAGGGACCACTGAAGCTTTCTTT.

The chain joins TRBV5-1 to TRBJ2-7, with a possible D match to TRBD2 (6 bases). The CDR3 runs to 15 residues. Trimming stripped 4 bases from V and 4 bases from J, with 18 bases between. Looked up from germline, CDR1 is SGHRS and CDR2 is YFSETQ. As DNA, the CDR3 is TGCGCCAGCAGCGCTCAACTCCGGGCGGGATACGAGCAGTACTTC. Its protein is CASSAQLRAGYEQYF.

This clone appeared a few times. This chain joins TRBV5-8 and TRBJ2-7, with 7 nucleotides matching TRBD1. V lost 6 bases and J lost 2; bases outside the gene matches: 5. The CDR3 has 13 residues. Germline assignment: CDR1 SGHTS and CDR2 YDEGEE. Written as DNA, the CDR3 is TGTGCCAGCACCCGGGACAGCACCTACGAGCAGTACTTC. It yields the protein CASTRDSTYEQYF.

This chain joins TRBV6-4 and TRBJ1-1; D ambiguous. The CDR3 is 13 residues long. Trimming left V 6 bases short and J 4 bases short, with 12 bases between. Looked up from germline, CDR1 is MRHNA and CDR2 is SNTAGT. The CDR3 sequence is CASSVTRFTEAFF. Here the CDR3 DNA reads TGTGCCAGCAGCGTAACTAGGTTCACTGAAGCTTTCTTT.

The V call is TRBV5-1, the J call TRBJ1-4; D unclear. The CDR3 is made up of 14 amino acids. Looked up from germline, CDR1 is SGHRS and CDR2 is YFSETQ. The V gene lost 2 bases and the J gene lost 8 bases, with 13 bases spanning the gap. DNA for the CDR3: TGCGCCAGCAGCTTAAGTGGAGGACGGGAAAAACTGTTTTTT. Amino acids: CASSLSGGREKLFF. Based on the CDR3 plus reference TRBV5-1 and TRBJ1-4, the full variable domain is KAGVTQTPRYLIKTRGQQVTLSCSPISGHRSVSWYQQTPGQGLQFLFEYFSETQRNKGNFPGRFSGRQFSNSRSEMNVSTLELGDSALYLCASSLSGGREKLFFGSGTQLSVL.

This clone was picked up many times. CDR3 sequence (DNA): TGTGCCAGCAGCCAGGTCGGGGGGCAGGGCTACACCTTC. Encoded protein: CASSQVGGQGYTF. V is TRBV3-1 (or the pseudogene TRBV3-2) and J is TRBJ1-2, with D maybe TRBD1 (6 bases). Trimming removed 3 bases at V and 8 bases at J, with 13 bases between. The germline V gene encodes CDR1 LGHDT and CDR2 YNNKEL (reference sequence). The CDR3 runs to 13 residues.

This chain connects TRBV5-3 to TRBJ1-5; TRBD1 might be the D (6 bases). TRBV5-3 is reported as an ORF; its role is uncertain. This CDR3 spans 17 amino acids. V lost 4 bases to trimming and J lost 3 bases, with 20 bases between them. The DNA for the CDR3 is TGTGCCAGAAGCCCCCTAAAGGGGGGGGGTATCAATCAGCCCCAGCATTTT. This gives the protein CARSPLKGGGINQPQHF.

This chain links TRBV7-9 with TRBJ2-1; tentative D call: TRBD2 (5 bases). Per germline, CDR1 SEHNR and CDR2 FQNEAQ (reference sequence). Trimming shortened V by 5 bases and J by 12 bases, and 20 bases separated the two germline ends. The CDR3 covers 14 residues. As DNA, the CDR3 is TGTGCCAGCAGCCTACTAGTAATTGAAGGTGGGCAGTTCTTC. Amino acid sequence: CASSLLVIEGGQFF.

This chain joins TRBV7-9 and TRBJ1-4, with 8 nucleotides matching TRBD1. V shed 5 bases, J shed 3 bases, and the junction held 8 bases outside the gene matches. CDR1 is SEHNR and CDR2 is FQNEAQ in the germline V gene (reference sequence). CDR3 size: 16 residues. CDR3 nucleotide sequence: TGTGCCAGCAGCGAAGGACAGGGTGGTTCTAATGAAAAACTGTTTTTT. The encoded protein is CASSEGQGGSNEKLFF. Using reference TRBV7-9 and TRBJ1-4 for the parts outside the CDR3, the full variable domain is DTGVSQNPRHKITKRGQNVTFRCDPISEHNRLYWYRQTLGQGPEFLTYFQNEAQLEKSRLLSDRFSAERPKGSFSTLEIQRTEQGDSAMYLCASSEGQGGSNEKLFFGSGTQLSVL.

The chain recombines TRBV6-4 with TRBJ1-5; the match to TRBD1 covers 7 bases. J lost 5 bases, V lost 7 bases, and 8 bases had no gene match. Germline CDR1 MRHNA, CDR2 SNTAGT. The CDR3 runs to 14 residues. As DNA, the CDR3 is TGTGCCAGCACCCTAAACAGGGGATATCAGCCCCAGCATTTT. Amino acid sequence: CASTLNRGYQPQHF.

This chain links TRBV5-4 with TRBJ2-2, with D maybe TRBD2 (5 bases). Trimming cost V 4 bases and J 5 bases, with 18 bases left between them. CDR3 size: 16 residues. CDR1 is SGHNT, CDR2 YYREEE, per germline (reference sequence). The CDR3 DNA sequence: TGTGCCAGCAGCACCCCGGCGGGCCCGCGTACCGGGGAGCTGTTTTTT. It specifies CASSTPAGPRTGELFF.

This rearrangement joins TRBV7-6 to TRBJ2-3; TRBD2 aligns across 8 bases. This CDR3 spans 16 amino acids. The junction had 11 bases not matched to a gene; V was cut back by 4 bases and J by 5 bases. Per germline, CDR1 SGHVS and CDR2 FNYEAQ. The CDR3 DNA reads as TGTGCCAGCAGCTCTAAGGGTAGCGGGATCGGAGATACGCAGTATTTT. It yields the protein CASSSKGSGIGDTQYF.

This chain connects TRBV15 to TRBJ1-4, with D hard to call. This CDR3 comprises 14 residues. The germline V and J ends were trimmed by 3 bases and 3 bases, with 8 bases remaining between them. The germline V gene encodes CDR1 LNHNV and CDR2 YYDKDF (reference sequence). CDR3 DNA: TGTGCCACCAGCAGCCTCGGGGCTAATGAAAAACTGTTTTTT. This gives the protein CATSSLGANEKLFF. The whole variable domain, remainder taken from reference TRBV15 and TRBJ1-4, is DAMVIQNPRYQVTQFGKPVTLSCSQTLNHNVMYWYQQKSSQAPKLLFHYYDKDFNNEADTPDNFQSRRPNTSFCFLDIRSPGLGDTAMYLCATSSLGANEKLFFGSGTQLSVL.

The gene calls are TRBV10-3 and TRBJ2-7, with D possibly being TRBD2 (6 bases). The germline CDR1 and CDR2 sequences are ENHRY and SYGVKD. The CDR3 spans 13 residues. V gave up 4 bases and J gave up 6 bases, with 13 bases separating them. CDR3 in DNA: TGTGCCATCAGTGTCTCAGGGACTGGCGAGCAGTACTTC. It specifies CAISVSGTGEQYF.

The gene calls are TRBV7-2 and TRBJ2-7; TRBD2 matches at 8 bases. Germline assignment: CDR1 SGHTA and CDR2 FQGNSA. Trimming at V came to 5 bases and at J to 0 bases, leaving 6 bases not matched to a gene. The CDR3 runs 15 residues. CDR3 sequence reads: CASSLTSGDSYEQYF. CDR3 in DNA: TGTGCCAGCAGCCTTACTAGCGGTGACTCCTACGAGCAGTACTTC.

V and J are TRBV7-6 and TRBJ1-1; D is ambiguous. Trimming shortened V by 0 bases and J by 4 bases, and 6 bases separated the two germline ends. The CDR3 has 13 residues. CDR1 and CDR2 (germline): SGHVS, FNYEAQ. The CDR3 sequence is CASSLADFTEAFF. The CDR3 coding sequence is TGTGCCAGCAGCTTAGCGGACTTCACTGAAGCTTTCTTT.

The chain carries TRBV7-2 and TRBJ1-1, with D maybe TRBD1 (5 bases). The V gene's germline CDR1 is SGHTA and CDR2 FQGNSA. V was shortened by 3 bases and J by 3 bases, with 14 bases between the two germline ends. This CDR3 comprises 15 residues. The CDR3 sequence: CASSLFGGVDTEAFF. CDR3 sequence (DNA): TGTGCCAGCAGCTTGTTCGGGGGGGTGGACACTGAAGCTTTCTTT.

In regard to this clone: The sample holds other DNA sequences that translate to the same CDR3. The gene calls are TRBV29-1 and TRBJ1-1; D is unresolved. There are 11 residues in the CDR3. From germline, CDR1 is SQVTM and CDR2 ANQGSEA. Trimming left V 6 bases short and J 3 bases short, with 8 bases between. CDR3 sequence: CSVYRDTEAFF. CDR3 in DNA: TGCAGCGTGTACAGAGACACTGAAGCTTTCTTT.

The V and J genes are TRBV19 and TRBJ1-5; D ambiguous. The V end lost 7 bases, the J end lost 7 bases, and 17 bases lay between the germline ends. CDR1 is LNHDA, CDR2 SQIVND, per germline (reference sequence). This CDR3 is 14 amino acids long. The CDR3 DNA reads TGTGCCAGTACCGCTAGGGAGTTTAACCAGCCCCAGCATTTT. This gives the protein CASTAREFNQPQHF.

V is TRBV19 and J is TRBJ1-5, with D maybe TRBD1 (6 bases). V dropped 5 bases and J dropped 9 bases, with 17 bases sitting between them. The germline V gene encodes CDR1 LNHDA and CDR2 SQIVND (reference sequence). The CDR3 has 14 residues. CDR3 coding DNA: TGTGCCAGTAGTTCAGGGGAGCACCGGGGGCCCCAGCATTTT. Translated, it gives CASSSGEHRGPQHF. Supplemented by reference TRBV19 and TRBJ1-5, the full variable domain reads DGGITQSPKYLFRKEGQNVTLSCEQNLNHDAMYWYRQDPGQGLRLIYYSQIVNDFQKGDIAEGYSVSREKKESFPLTVTSAQKNPTAFYLCASSSGEHRGPQHFGDGTRLSIL.

This clone has just a few counts. This chain joins TRBV27 and TRBJ1-1; 7 nucleotides agree with TRBD1. The CDR3 length is 17 residues. The ends lost 4 bases at V and 1 base at J; junction bases unmatched: 12. From germline, CDR1 is MNHEY and CDR2 SMNVEV (reference sequence). CDR3 bases: TGTGCCAGCAGTTCCAGGACAGGCAGGCGGGGGAACACTGAAGCTTTCTTT. Its protein is CASSSRTGRRGNTEAFF.

Here the CDR3 DNA reads TGTGCCAGCAGCATTACAGGGGATAAGAACACTGAAGCTTTCTTT. Amino acids: CASSITGDKNTEAFF. The chain joins TRBV7-9 to TRBJ1-1; 7 bases agree with TRBD1. Germline CDR1 is SEHNR and CDR2 is FQNEAQ (reference sequence). Germline trimming cut 5 bases from V and 1 base from J; bases unmatched to any gene: 7. CDR3 size: 15 residues. Drawing the rest from reference TRBV7-9 and TRBJ1-1, the complete variable domain is DTGVSQNPRHKITKRGQNVTFRCDPISEHNRLYWYRQTLGQGPEFLTYFQNEAQLEKSRLLSDRFSAERPKGSFSTLEIQRTEQGDSAMYLCASSITGDKNTEAFFGQGTRLTVV.

Worth noting for this clone: The same CDR3 can be traced to other DNA sequences in this sample. The gene calls are TRBV30 and TRBJ1-5; D is possibly TRBD1 (5 bases). The germline gives CDR1 GTSNPN, CDR2 SVGIG (reference sequence). The CDR3 is made up of 15 amino acids. V shed 0 bases and J shed 2 bases, with 11 bases lying between them. This CDR3 reads CAWSVGGLGNQPQHF. CDR3 coding DNA: TGTGCCTGGAGTGTCGGGGGACTGGGCAATCAGCCCCAGCATTTT. The whole variable domain, filled in from reference TRBV30 and TRBJ1-5, reads SQTIHQWPATLVQPVGSPLSLECTVEGTSNPNLYWYRQAAGRGLQLLFYSVGIGQISSEVPQNLSASRPQDRQFILSSKKLLLSDSGFYLCAWSVGGLGNQPQHFGDGTRLSIL.

This clone was observed a single time. The V call is TRBV28, the J call TRBJ2-5, with a weak D call TRBD2 (6 bases). The V gene's germline CDR1 is MDHEN and CDR2 SYDVKM. CDR3 length: 15 amino acids. Trimming left V 2 bases short and J 2 bases short, with 12 bases between. This CDR3 is CASSLRRGGQETQYF. The CDR3 bases are TGTGCCAGCAGTTTAAGGCGGGGAGGACAAGAGACCCAGTACTTC.

A few counts support this clone. The V gene is TRBV6-5, the J gene TRBJ1-6, with D unresolved. V lost 8 bases, J lost 8 bases, and 13 bases lay in between. Germline CDR1 is MNHEY and CDR2 is SVGAGI. This CDR3 has 13 amino acids. CDR3 coding DNA: TGTGCCAGCGTACTAAGTCGCGATTCACCCCTCCACTTT. Protein: CASVLSRDSPLHF.